The clone carrying this T cell receptor (beta chain) was found a few times. Its specificity is unknown. The CDR3 consists of 14 residues. CDR1 and CDR2 from the germline V gene are MDHEN and SYDVKM. The V gene lost 2 bases and the J gene lost 2 bases, with 9 bases spanning the gap. The data stem from a study of beta chain features in type 1 diabetes. The overall study: Cell yields, gender and age were comparable in patients and healthy donors. Study-wide results and limits: When VDJ junctions were examined, type 1 diabetes patients showed fewer insertions and more deletions.

Reverse transcription of all isolated RNA meant that expressed TCRB transcripts were sequenced. The assay was immunoSEQ multiplex PCR, and TCRdb's table has in-frame clones only and misses some. The profile shows roughly 330,000 clones, approximately 10% of them singletons. Material: naive CD4+ T cells from blood. The sequence derives from a woman aged 30 to 39 in good health. This rearrangement joins TRBV28 to TRBJ1-1; D perhaps matches TRBD1 (5 bases). CDR3 sequence: CASSLRQLNTEAFF. The CDR3 coding sequence is TGTGCCAGCAGTTTAAGACAGCTAAACACTGAAGCTTTCTTT.